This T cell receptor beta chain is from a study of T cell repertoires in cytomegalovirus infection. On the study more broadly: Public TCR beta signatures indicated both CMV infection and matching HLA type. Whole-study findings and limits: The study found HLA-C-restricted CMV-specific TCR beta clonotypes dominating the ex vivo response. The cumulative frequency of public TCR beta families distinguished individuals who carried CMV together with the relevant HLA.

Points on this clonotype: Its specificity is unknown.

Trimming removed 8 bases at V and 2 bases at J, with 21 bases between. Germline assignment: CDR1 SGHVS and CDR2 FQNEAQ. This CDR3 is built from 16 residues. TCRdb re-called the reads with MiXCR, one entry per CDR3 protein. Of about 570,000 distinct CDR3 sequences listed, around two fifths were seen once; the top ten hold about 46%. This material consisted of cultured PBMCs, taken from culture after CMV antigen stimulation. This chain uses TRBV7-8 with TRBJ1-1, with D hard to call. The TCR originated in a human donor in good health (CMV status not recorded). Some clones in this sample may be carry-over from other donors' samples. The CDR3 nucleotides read TGTGCCAGCGAGTCTAGGGTCGGGTATCGAAACACTGAAGCTTTCTTT. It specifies CASESRVGYRNTEAFF.